The clone carrying this TCR beta chain was counted once. What it binds is unknown. Trimming took off 2 bases at V and 0 bases at J, with 9 bases between the two ends. The germline gives CDR1 SGHNT, CDR2 YYREEE (reference sequence). The CDR3 covers 15 residues. These data belong to a study of cytomegalovirus exposure and HLA in healthy donors. Notes on the study in general: Highly shared sequence variants in one cluster were likely a sequencing artifact.

Vbeta (60) and Jbeta (13) primers were used in the PCR. Assay: immunoSEQ multiplex PCR; the TCRdb copy retains only in-frame clones and omits some. The sample consists of some 130,000 clones, approximately 80% of them appearing once. Sequenced input: PBMCs. The clonotype was recovered from a man younger than 40 in good health and CMV-seronegative. The chain combines TRBV5-4 with TRBJ2-1; tentatively, D is TRBD2 (6 bases). DNA for the CDR3: TGTGCCAGCAGCTTAGGTAGCGGCTCCTACAATGAGCAGTTCTTC. Protein product: CASSLGSGSYNEQFF. Combining the CDR3 with reference TRBV5-4 and TRBJ2-1 gives the whole variable domain ETGVTQSPTHLIKTRGQQVTLRCSSQSGHNTVSWYQQALGQGPQFIFQYYREEENGRGNFPPRFSGLQFPNYSSELNVNALELDDSALYLCASSLGSGSYNEQFFGPGTRLTVL.